This note documents a single T cell receptor beta chain sequence. This entry belongs to a study of molecular identifiers for immune sequencing clone quantification. Study-wide background: In replicates, RNA taken from roughly 21,000 or 96,000 naive CD8 cells was divided five ways, and four portions underwent sequencing.

With 10%, 30% or 50% of RNA, about 20,000 to 1,100,000 naive CD8 T cells were sequenced. Trimming removed 0 bases at V and 8 bases at J, with 20 bases between. Per germline, CDR1 MGHRA and CDR2 YSYEKL. CDR3 length: 18 amino acids. MiXCR was run by TCRdb on the PCR reads, yielding one entry per CDR3 protein. The sample lists 460,000 or so distinct CDR3 sequences; around a fifth were seen once. The TCR originated in a human donor in good health. Some libraries in this study had Jurkat cell RNA spiked in. This chain links TRBV4-1 with TRBJ1-6; D remains ambiguous. The sample comprised naive CD8+ T cells from blood, with Jurkat cell RNA spiked in. Subset given: FACS-sorted CD8+CD4-CCR7+CD45RA+ naive T cells. Written as DNA, the CDR3 is TGCGCCAGCAGCCAAGAGGGCTTTCCAGGACTGGGATATTCACCCCTCCACTTT. Protein product: CASSQEGFPGLGYSPLHF.